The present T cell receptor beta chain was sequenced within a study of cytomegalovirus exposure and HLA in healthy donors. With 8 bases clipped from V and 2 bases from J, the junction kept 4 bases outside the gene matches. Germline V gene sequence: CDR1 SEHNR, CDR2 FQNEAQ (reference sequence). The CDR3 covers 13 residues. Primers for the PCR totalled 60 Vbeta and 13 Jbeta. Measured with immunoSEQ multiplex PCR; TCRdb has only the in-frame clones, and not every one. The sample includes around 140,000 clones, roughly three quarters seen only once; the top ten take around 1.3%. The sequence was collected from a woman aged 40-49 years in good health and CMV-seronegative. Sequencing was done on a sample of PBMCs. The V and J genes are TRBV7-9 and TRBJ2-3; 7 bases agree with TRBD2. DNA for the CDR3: TGTGCCAGCCTGCGGGGGAACACAGATACGCAGTATTTT. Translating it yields CASLRGNTDTQYF.